This TCR beta chain was obtained from a study of blood T cell repertoires in COVID-19. Study-wide context: The study drew acute and convalescent COVID-19 samples from the United States, Italy and Spain. PBMCs, B-cell-depleted T cells, or T cells were the source of the cDNA or gDNA that made up the material.

In Seattle, patients joined the study during active infection and were tracked longitudinally. The repertoire was sequenced with immunoSEQ multiplex PCR; TCRdb's copy has only in-frame clones and lacks some. The sample records some 200,000 clones, over 75% being singletons. The CDR3 sequence is 13 residues long. Germline V gene data show CDR1 as WNHNN and CDR2 as SYGVQD (reference sequence). The V and J ends lost 5 bases and 4 bases, in that order; junction bases with no gene match: 3. This TCR was sampled from a man between 50 and 59 years old with COVID-19, enrolled during active disease. The sequenced material came from peripheral blood. V is TRBV10-1 and J is TRBJ2-5; 8 positions match TRBD2. The CDR3 DNA is TGCGCCAGCAGTAGCGGGAGTGCAGAGACCCAGTACTTC. It is translated as CASSSGSAETQYF.